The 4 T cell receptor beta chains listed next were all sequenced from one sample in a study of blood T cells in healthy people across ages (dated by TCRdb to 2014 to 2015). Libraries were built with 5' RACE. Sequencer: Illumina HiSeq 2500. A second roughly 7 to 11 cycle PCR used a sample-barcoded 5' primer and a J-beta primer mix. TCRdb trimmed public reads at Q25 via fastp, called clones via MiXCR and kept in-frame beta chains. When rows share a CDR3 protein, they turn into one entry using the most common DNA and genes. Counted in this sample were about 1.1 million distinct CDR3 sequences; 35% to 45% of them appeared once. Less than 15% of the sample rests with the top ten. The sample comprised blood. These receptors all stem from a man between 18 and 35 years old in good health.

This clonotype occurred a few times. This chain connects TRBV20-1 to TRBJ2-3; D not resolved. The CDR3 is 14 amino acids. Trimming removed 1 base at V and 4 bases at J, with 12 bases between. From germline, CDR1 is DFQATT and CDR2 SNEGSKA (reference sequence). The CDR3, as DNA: TGCAGTGCTAGAGGCCCAAGGGTGGCAGATACGCAGTATTTT. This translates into CSARGPRVADTQYF.

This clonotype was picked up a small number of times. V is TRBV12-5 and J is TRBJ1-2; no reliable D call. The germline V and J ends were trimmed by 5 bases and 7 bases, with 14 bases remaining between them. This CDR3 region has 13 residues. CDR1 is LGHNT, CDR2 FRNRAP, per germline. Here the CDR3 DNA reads TGTGCTAGTGGTACCCACGGTTTAGGTGGCTACACCTTC. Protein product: CASGTHGLGGYTF.

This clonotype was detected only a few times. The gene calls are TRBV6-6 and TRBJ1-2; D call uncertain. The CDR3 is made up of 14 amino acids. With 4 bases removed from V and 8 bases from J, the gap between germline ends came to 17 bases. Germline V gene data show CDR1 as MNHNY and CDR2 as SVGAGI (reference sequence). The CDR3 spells CASSSQLGVTGYTF. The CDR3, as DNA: TGTGCCAGCAGTTCGCAGTTGGGTGTTACGGGCTACACCTTC.

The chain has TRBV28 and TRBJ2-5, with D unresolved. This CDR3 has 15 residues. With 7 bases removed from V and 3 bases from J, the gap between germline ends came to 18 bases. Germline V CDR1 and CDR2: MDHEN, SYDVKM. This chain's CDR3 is CASNEYTDGKETQYF. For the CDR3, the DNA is TGTGCCAGCAACGAATACACTGATGGAAAAGAGACCCAGTACTTC.